This entry is about one T cell receptor (beta chain). This CDR3 has 12 amino acids. The V end lost 6 bases, the J end lost 0 bases, and 7 bases lay between the germline ends. CDR1 and CDR2 from the germline V gene are DFQATT and SNEGSKA (reference sequence). Time point reported: blood at routine non-recurrence follow-up after resection. Whole RNA came from tumor, nontumor lung or frozen PBMC and was sequenced without being sorted. The record originates from a study of spatial heterogeneity in lung cancer. Study in general: Alpha-chain detections were consistently fewer than beta-chain detections among the sequences.

TCRdb fed the 5' RACE reads into MiXCR, producing one record per CDR3 protein. The sample gives around 110,000 distinct CDR3 sequences, 10% to 15% of which show up once; over 15% is in the top ten. Sample: PBMCs, taken at follow-up. The chain is built from TRBV20-1 and TRBJ2-3; D remains unclear. The receptor comes from a male donor with early-stage non-small cell lung cancer. CDR3 loop: CSAVFSTDTQYF. The CDR3 nucleotides read TGCAGTGCGGTCTTTAGCACAGATACGCAGTATTTT.